What follows are 7 T cell receptor beta chains derived from one specimen sequenced in a study of blood T cell repertoires in COVID-19. Using immunoSEQ multiplex PCR, the repertoire was profiled, and TCRdb retains in-frame clones only, with some absent. The sample yields approximately 230,000 clones, 65% to 85% seen once. The sequencing input was peripheral blood. These TCRs come from a man of 80 years or more with acute or convalescent COVID-19.

The rearrangement links TRBV7-9 to TRBJ1-2; 8 nucleotides align to TRBD1. J gave up 2 bases and V 4 bases, and 12 bases lay outside the gene matches. Germline loops: CDR1 SEHNR, CDR2 FQNEAQ (reference sequence). The CDR3 has 17 amino acids. The CDR3 is CASSSLASAGGNYGYTF. The CDR3, as DNA: TGTGCCAGCAGCTCCCTGGCCTCGGCAGGGGGCAACTATGGCTACACCTTC. Looking up the rest from reference TRBV7-9 and TRBJ1-2 gives the full variable domain: DTGVSQNPRHKITKRGQNVTFRCDPISEHNRLYWYRQTLGQGPEFLTYFQNEAQLEKSRLLSDRFSAERPKGSFSTLEIQRTEQGDSAMYLCASSSLASAGGNYGYTFGSGTRLTVV.

This clone was counted a single time. The CDR3 loop reads CASSFLTGSSYNEQFF. Here the CDR3 DNA reads TGTGCCAGCAGTTTCCTGACTGGGAGCTCCTACAATGAGCAGTTCTTC. The chain couples TRBV27 to TRBJ2-1; perhaps TRBD2 as D (5 bases). This CDR3 comprises 16 residues. Germline V lookup: CDR1 MNHEY, CDR2 SMNVEV (reference sequence). V lost 3 bases and J 0 bases, leaving 12 bases between the germline ends.

V is TRBV5-1 and J is TRBJ2-5; TRBD1 might be the D (6 bases). There are 14 residues in the CDR3. Trimming stripped 4 bases from V and 2 bases from J, with 12 bases between. Per germline, CDR1 SGHRS and CDR2 YFSETQ. Written as DNA, the CDR3 is TGCGCCAGCAGCCCAACCGGGACACAAGAGACCCAGTACTTC. As protein: CASSPTGTQETQYF.

The rearrangement joins TRBV18 to TRBJ1-5; 8 bases line up with TRBD1. CDR1 is KGHSH, CDR2 LQKENI, per germline. V dropped 4 bases and J dropped 3; count of bases not matched to a gene: 5. CDR3 size: 15 residues. The CDR3 reads CASSRGQGYNQPQHF. The CDR3, as DNA: TGTGCCAGCTCACGTGGACAGGGCTACAATCAGCCCCAGCATTTT.

This chain connects TRBV2 to TRBJ2-7, with D tentatively TRBD1 (6 bases). CDR1 and CDR2 (germline): SNHLY, FYNNEI. This CDR3 has 12 amino acids. V was shortened by 10 bases and J by 6 bases, with 16 bases between the two germline ends. This chain's CDR3 is CATYRGQSEQYF. As DNA, the CDR3 is TGTGCCACCTACCGAGGACAGAGCGAGCAGTACTTC.

V is TRBV7-8 and J is TRBJ2-5, with 13 bases matching TRBD2. Germline values: CDR1 SGHVS, CDR2 FQNEAQ. J gave up 4 bases and V 2 bases, and 7 bases lay outside the gene matches. This CDR3 region has 17 residues. CDR3 protein: CASSLSGLAGEGETQYF. DNA of the CDR3: TGTGCCAGCAGCTTATCCGGACTAGCGGGAGAGGGAGAGACCCAGTACTTC.

The V and J genes are TRBV29-1 and TRBJ2-1; 8 bases fit TRBD1. V gave up 6 bases and J gave up 7 bases; unmatched junction bases: 8. Germline V gene sequence: CDR1 SQVTM, CDR2 ANQGSEA. This CDR3 has 13 amino acids. For the CDR3, the DNA is TGCAGCGTGCGGGACAGGTACGAAAATGAGCAGTTCTTC. As protein: CSVRDRYENEQFF.